The 31 T cell receptor beta chains below were found in one sample sequenced in a study of CD8 T cells in ankylosing spondylitis. The study's findings and limits: What seemed typical of ankylosing spondylitis blood was a TCR beta motif built from eight highly homologous variants.

Their antigens remain unidentified. MiXCR, applied by TCRdb to the 5' RACE reads, yields one record per CDR3 protein. Of about 200,000 distinct CDR3 sequences detected, more than 5.5% appear once; the ten largest clones hold 11% to 15%. Material: blood, either unsorted or a sorted T cell fraction (not recorded which). The source of these receptors is a male donor with ankylosing spondylitis.

This clonotype was counted a few times. J is TRBJ2-1 and V is TRBV27; 11 bases align to TRBD1. Germline CDR1 is MNHEY and CDR2 is SMNVEV (reference sequence). There are 15 residues in the CDR3. The V segment lost 6 bases and the J segment 4 bases; nucleotides outside the gene matches: 5. CDR3 loop: CASSLGTGGYNEQFF. Written as DNA, the CDR3 is TGTGCCAGCAGCCTGGGGACAGGGGGGTACAATGAGCAGTTCTTC.

At least ten counts were recorded for this clonotype. Written as DNA, the CDR3 is TGCAGTGCTAGAGATGGCGGGACACCGACCTACGAGCAGTACTTC. It encodes CSARDGGTPTYEQYF. The V call is TRBV20-1, the J call TRBJ2-7, with D perhaps being TRBD1 or TRBD2 (6 bases each). This CDR3 is 15 amino acids long. Trimming took 0 bases from V and 2 from J, leaving 14 bases between them. Per the germline V gene, CDR1 is DFQATT and CDR2 is SNEGSKA (reference sequence).

The CDR3 DNA sequence: TGTGCCAGCAGCCCCGGACAGGGCCGAATCTATAGCAATCAGCCCCAGCATTTT. It codes for CASSPGQGRIYSNQPQHF. V usage is TRBV4-2 and J usage is TRBJ1-5, with 8 bases matching TRBD1. The CDR3 is made up of 18 amino acids. Germline V lookup: CDR1 LGHNA, CDR2 YNFKEQ. Trimming removed 4 bases from V and 0 bases from J; junction bases left unmatched: 11.

This clonotype occurred many times. The chain recombines TRBV5-1 with TRBJ1-2; D call uncertain. Per germline, CDR1 SGHRS and CDR2 YFSETQ. The V gene lost 2 bases and the J gene lost 4 bases, with 9 bases spanning the gap. The length of the CDR3 is 13 residues. As DNA, the CDR3 is TGCGCCAGCAGCTTATCATGGCGCTATGGCTACACCTTC. Translating gives CASSLSWRYGYTF.

This clonotype was seen at least ten times. This chain connects TRBV28 to TRBJ2-5; possibly TRBD2 for D (5 bases). In germline, CDR1 is MDHEN, CDR2 SYDVKM. Trimming removed 6 bases at V and 1 base at J, with 12 bases between. This CDR3 has 14 residues. The CDR3 reads CASRLRGSQETQYF. The CDR3, as DNA: TGTGCCAGCAGACTCCGGGGTAGCCAAGAGACCCAGTACTTC.

This clonotype was observed at least ten times. The chain joins TRBV6-2 or TRBV6-3 to TRBJ2-1; TRBD2 matches 8 bases. CDR3 length: 16 amino acids. Germline-derived CDR1 and CDR2 are MNHEY and SVGEGT. The V gene end was trimmed by 4 bases and the J gene end by 4 bases; junction bases not matched to a gene: 9. The CDR3 loop reads CASSSPVAGTYNEQFF. The CDR3 coding sequence is TGTGCCAGCAGTTCCCCGGTAGCGGGGACTTACAATGAGCAGTTCTTC.

This clonotype was detected ten times or more. V gene TRBV6-1 combines with J gene TRBJ2-1; D perhaps matches TRBD2 (6 bases). Between the trimmed V and J ends, which lost 6 bases and 3 bases, there was a span of 12 bases. This CDR3 is 14 amino acids long. The germline V gene has CDR1 MNHNS and CDR2 SASEGT. The CDR3 region is CASRSAGNYNEQFF. As DNA, the CDR3 is TGTGCCAGCAGGTCCGCGGGGAACTACAATGAGCAGTTCTTC.

The gene calls are TRBV11-2 and TRBJ2-1; 9 positions agree with TRBD2. The CDR3 has 16 amino acids. J lost 7 bases, V lost 8 bases, and 15 bases had no gene match. Germline loops: CDR1 SGHAT, CDR2 FQNNGV. The DNA of the CDR3 is TGTGCCAGCCGCCCGTGGAGGCGGGAGGGGAGAAATGAGCAGTTCTTC. This gives the protein CASRPWRREGRNEQFF.

This clonotype was seen only a few times. The chain carries TRBV4-3 and TRBJ1-1; D uncertain. Trimming cost V 0 bases and J 0 bases, with 14 bases left between them. This CDR3 region has 17 residues. The V gene's germline CDR1 is LGHNA and CDR2 YSLEER. The CDR3 here is CASSQDGSLLMNTEAFF. The CDR3 nucleotides read TGCGCCAGCAGCCAAGATGGCAGCCTACTCATGAACACTGAAGCTTTCTTT.

This clonotype was counted at least ten times. The chain uses TRBV12-3 or TRBV12-4 and TRBJ1-5; D is unclear. Trimming cost V 0 bases and J 4 bases, with 13 bases left between them. CDR3 size: 16 residues. This chain's CDR3 is CASSLALVVGNQPQHF. The CDR3 bases are TGTGCCAGCAGTTTAGCGCTGGTGGTCGGGAATCAGCCCCAGCATTTT.

The V gene is TRBV29-1, the J gene TRBJ2-7, with 8 positions matching TRBD1. Losses at the gene ends were 4 bases for V and 4 bases for J; bases not matched to a gene: 9. The CDR3 runs to 14 residues. Per the germline V gene, CDR1 is SQVTM and CDR2 is ANQGSEA. The CDR3 DNA follows: TGCAGCGTTGGGGCCGGGACAGGATTATACGAGCAGTACTTC. Amino acid sequence: CSVGAGTGLYEQYF.

Ten or more counts support this clonotype. This CDR3 is CASSFGTKRATDTQYF. The CDR3, as DNA: TGTGCCAGCAGTTTCGGGACTAAGAGGGCGACAGATACGCAGTATTTT. V usage is TRBV27 and J usage is TRBJ2-3; 7 nucleotides line up with TRBD2. CDR1 is MNHEY, CDR2 SMNVEV, per germline (reference sequence). CDR3 size: 16 residues. V was clipped by 3 bases and J by 3 bases; unmatched bases: 9.

This clonotype was recorded many times. This chain connects TRBV3-1 to TRBJ2-2; D perhaps matches TRBD1 (5 bases). CDR1 is LGHDT and CDR2 is YNNKEL in the germline V gene (reference sequence). V was pared by 10 bases and J by 0 bases, with 18 bases between. The CDR3 is 16 amino acids. The CDR3 reads CATQRYLTANTGELFF. As DNA, the CDR3 is TGTGCCACCCAGAGATATTTGACAGCGAACACCGGGGAGCTGTTTTTT.

This clonotype appeared many times. V and J are TRBV6-2 or TRBV6-3 and TRBJ2-5; D call uncertain. The CDR3 consists of 15 residues. The V gene's germline CDR1 is MNHEY and CDR2 SVGEGT. The V end lost 4 bases, the J end lost 3 bases, and 15 bases lay between the germline ends. As DNA, the CDR3 is TGTGCCAGCAGTTGGACCAGACTCCCGAAAGAGACCCAGTACTTC. The encoded protein is CASSWTRLPKETQYF.

There are many counts of this clonotype. In DNA form, the CDR3 reads TGTGCCAGCAGCCCCGCAGAGCTCTCACCCCTCCACTTT. Residues: CASSPAELSPLHF. The chain combines TRBV7-2 with TRBJ1-6; D is ambiguous. The CDR3 runs 13 residues. Germline V lookup: CDR1 SGHTA, CDR2 FQGNSA. V was trimmed by 5 bases and J by 10 bases, leaving 12 bases between them.

In this sample, this clonotype turned up a few times. This sequence joins TRBV11-2 and TRBJ1-1; 7 nucleotides align to TRBD1. This CDR3 comprises 15 residues. Trimming cost V 4 bases and J 4 bases; bases outside gene matches: 9. Germline-derived CDR1 and CDR2 are SGHAT and FQNNGV. CDR3: CASSSPTGSSTEAFF. DNA of the CDR3: TGTGCCAGCAGCTCACCGACAGGGTCGAGCACTGAAGCTTTCTTT.

This clonotype has a handful of counts. V gene TRBV27 combines with J gene TRBJ2-7, with D tentatively TRBD1 (6 bases). Germline loops: CDR1 MNHEY, CDR2 SMNVEV (reference sequence). The CDR3 totals 13 residues. V was clipped by 6 bases and J by 5 bases, with 14 bases between them. The CDR3: CASRDRSIHEQYF. DNA of the CDR3: TGTGCCAGCAGAGACAGGTCGATTCACGAGCAGTACTTC.

This clonotype was observed many times. The chain links TRBV27 to TRBJ2-7; 9 bases match TRBD2. CDR1 is MNHEY and CDR2 is SMNVEV in the germline V gene (reference sequence). The V gene end was trimmed by 5 bases and the J gene end by 3 bases; junction bases not matched to a gene: 11. This CDR3 contains 16 residues. Written as DNA, the CDR3 is TGTGCCAGCAGTCCCCCCCCGGGTAGCGGGAGCTACGAGCAGTACTTC. Its protein is CASSPPPGSGSYEQYF.

This clonotype was seen many times. The chain carries TRBV6-5 and TRBJ1-2; 9 nucleotides align to TRBD1. This CDR3 has 14 residues. V shed 2 bases, J shed 7 bases, and the junction held 5 bases outside the gene matches. The germline V gene encodes CDR1 MNHEY and CDR2 SVGAGI. CDR3 region: CASSYGTGWGGYTF. In DNA, the CDR3 is TGTGCCAGCAGTTACGGGACAGGGTGGGGTGGCTACACCTTC.

Only a few counts were recorded for this clonotype. The V and J genes are TRBV3-1 and TRBJ2-7; 7 nucleotides align to TRBD1. CDR1 is LGHDT, CDR2 YNNKEL, per germline (reference sequence). V gave up 4 bases and J gave up 3 bases; unmatched junction bases: 15. CDR3 length equals 17 residues. This CDR3 reads CASSLSLGTAPGYEQYF. The CDR3 coding sequence is TGTGCCAGCAGCCTGAGCCTGGGGACAGCCCCAGGCTACGAGCAGTACTTC.

This clonotype was observed at least ten times. The rearrangement links TRBV7-9 to TRBJ2-2; D is uncertain. V was clipped by 7 bases and J by 0 bases, with 6 bases between them. CDR3 size: 13 residues. The V gene's germline CDR1 is SEHNR and CDR2 FQNEAQ (reference sequence). CDR3 amino acids: CASTSSNTGELFF. DNA of the CDR3: TGTGCCAGCACTTCTTCGAACACCGGGGAGCTGTTTTTT.

A few counts support this clonotype. This chain links TRBV19 with TRBJ2-5; possibly TRBD2 for D (6 bases). V was cut by 3 bases and J by 3 bases, with 23 bases left in between. The germline V gene encodes CDR1 LNHDA and CDR2 SQIVND (reference sequence). The CDR3 sequence is 18 residues long. CDR3 in amino acids: CASSIRDSPILLEETQYF. The CDR3 DNA reads TGTGCCAGTAGTATCCGGGACTCTCCAATCCTCCTGGAAGAGACCCAGTACTTC.

V usage is TRBV7-8 and J usage is TRBJ2-6; D might be TRBD1 or TRBD2, each matching 5 bases. CDR3 length: 16 amino acids. CDR1 and CDR2 from the germline V gene are SGHVS and FQNEAQ. Trimming cost V 5 bases and J 2 bases, with 13 bases left between them. CDR3 residues: CASSTRDPPGANVLTF. As DNA, the CDR3 is TGTGCCAGCAGCACCCGGGACCCTCCTGGGGCCAACGTCCTGACTTTC.

This chain connects TRBV9 to TRBJ2-5, with 13 bases that match TRBD2. Germline CDR1 and CDR2: SGDLS and YYNGEE. The CDR3 totals 17 residues. V lost 0 bases and J lost 2; bases outside the gene matches: 4. For the CDR3, the DNA is TGTGCCAGCAGCGTAGGCTGGACTAGCGGGGGACAAGAGACCCAGTACTTC. It yields the protein CASSVGWTSGGQETQYF.

In its sample, this clonotype was seen a few times. The chain recombines TRBV10-2 with TRBJ2-5; TRBD2 matches at 8 bases. Germline loops: CDR1 WSHSY, CDR2 SAAADI. This CDR3 spans 15 amino acids. The junction had 5 bases not matched to a gene; V was cut back by 0 bases and J by 5 bases. The CDR3 protein is CASSESGGAFETQYF. DNA for the CDR3: TGCGCCAGCAGTGAGTCCGGGGGGGCCTTTGAGACCCAGTACTTC.

There are a few counts of this clonotype. The chain carries TRBV20-1 and TRBJ1-2; D is undetermined. The CDR3 spans 16 residues. V shed 3 bases and J shed 4 bases, with 21 bases lying between them. Looked up from germline, CDR1 is DFQATT and CDR2 is SNEGSKA (reference sequence). This CDR3 reads CSASLVELEGIYGYTF. CDR3 DNA sequence: TGCAGTGCTAGTTTAGTAGAACTAGAAGGTATCTATGGCTACACCTTC.

In this sample, this clonotype turned up many times. V and J are TRBV29-1 and TRBJ1-1; unclear D gene. Trimming stripped 6 bases from V and 5 bases from J, with 10 bases between. Germline V gene data show CDR1 as SQVTM and CDR2 as ANQGSEA. This CDR3 region has 11 residues. The CDR3: CSVWAGTEAFF. For the CDR3, the DNA is TGCAGCGTCTGGGCGGGGACTGAAGCTTTCTTT.

This clonotype showed up just a few times. The chain couples TRBV6-4 to TRBJ2-1; 12 bases match TRBD2. The V gene end was trimmed by 7 bases and the J gene end by 7 bases; junction bases not matched to a gene: 5. CDR1 MRHNA and CDR2 SNTAGT come from the germline V gene. The CDR3 is 14 residues long. The CDR3 reads CASTPSGRENEQFF. CDR3 sequence (DNA): TGTGCCAGCACGCCTAGCGGGAGGGAGAATGAGCAGTTCTTC.

The rearrangement uses TRBV11-2 and TRBJ2-7; D not resolved. CDR3 length equals 14 residues. Per germline, CDR1 SGHAT and CDR2 FQNNGV. V gave up 2 bases and J gave up 6 bases, with 14 bases separating them. The CDR3 loop is CASSLLVSPFEQYF. In DNA form, the CDR3 reads TGTGCCAGCAGCTTACTAGTATCCCCCTTCGAGCAGTACTTC.

The rearrangement links TRBV7-9 to TRBJ2-2; 8 bases map to TRBD1. The CDR3 sequence is 14 residues long. V dropped 10 bases and J dropped 2; count of bases not matched to a gene: 6. Looked up from germline, CDR1 is SEHNR and CDR2 is FQNEAQ (reference sequence). The CDR3 here is CAIQDRANTGELFF. As DNA, the CDR3 is TGTGCCATCCAGGACAGGGCTAACACCGGGGAGCTGTTTTTT.

In its sample, this clonotype was seen many times. This chain uses TRBV25-1 with TRBJ1-2; D gene unclear. CDR3 size: 13 residues. The germline V and J ends were trimmed by 3 bases and 7 bases, with 12 bases remaining between them. Germline V lookup: CDR1 MGHDK, CDR2 SYGVNS. The CDR3 DNA reads TGTGCCAGCAGTGACATGCGCCGGTCTGGCTACACCTTC. Its protein is CASSDMRRSGYTF.